This T cell receptor beta chain was sequenced in a study of blood T cell repertoires in COVID-19. Overall study: Material from acute and convalescent COVID-19 was sourced from the United States, Italy and Spain.

All enrollees were about 18 to 100 years old and from 20 to 25 US areas. Grouping used clinical history reported by participants in a survey and questionnaire. Measured with immunoSEQ multiplex PCR; TCRdb has only the in-frame clones, and not every one. This sample carries about 350,000 clones, about nine tenths of them seen once, and the ten largest clones take just over 1%. The CDR3 sequence is 16 residues long. CDR1 SQVTM and CDR2 ANQGSEA come from the germline V gene. Deletions cut 5 bases from V and 3 bases from J, with 19 bases between. The source of this sequence is a woman aged 30 to 39 who had been exposed to COVID-19. The chain carries TRBV29-1 and TRBJ1-4; D might be TRBD1 (5 bases). The material sequenced was PBMCs or T cells enriched from blood (not recorded which). The CDR3 DNA follows: TGCAGCGTTTTAGGGAGGATCGGGGGGTCTAATGAAAAACTGTTTTTT. It codes for CSVLGRIGGSNEKLFF.